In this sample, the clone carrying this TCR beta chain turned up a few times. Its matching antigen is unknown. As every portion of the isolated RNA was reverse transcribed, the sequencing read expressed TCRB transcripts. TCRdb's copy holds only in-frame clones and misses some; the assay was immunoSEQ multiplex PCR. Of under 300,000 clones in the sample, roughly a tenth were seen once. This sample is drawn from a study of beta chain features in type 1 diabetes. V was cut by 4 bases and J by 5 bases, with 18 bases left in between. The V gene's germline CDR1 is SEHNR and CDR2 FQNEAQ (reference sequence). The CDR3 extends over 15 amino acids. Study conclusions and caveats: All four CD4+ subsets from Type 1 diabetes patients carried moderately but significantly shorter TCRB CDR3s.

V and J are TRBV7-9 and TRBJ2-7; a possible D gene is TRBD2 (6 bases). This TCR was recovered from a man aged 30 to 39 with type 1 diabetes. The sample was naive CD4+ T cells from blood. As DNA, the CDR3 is TGTGCCAGCAGCTCGGGGGAATGGAGGTCCCACGAGCAGTACTTC. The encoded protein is CASSSGEWRSHEQYF. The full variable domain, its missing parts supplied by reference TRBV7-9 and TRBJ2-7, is DTGVSQNPRHKITKRGQNVTFRCDPISEHNRLYWYRQTLGQGPEFLTYFQNEAQLEKSRLLSDRFSAERPKGSFSTLEIQRTEQGDSAMYLCASSSGEWRSHEQYFGPGTRLTVT.